The rows below give T cell receptor beta chains drawn from one sample of a study of T cell repertoires in ileal Crohn's disease. This table comes from immunoSEQ multiplex PCR, and its TCRdb copy is limited to in-frame clones, with some not included. The sample carries some 20,000 clones, around 70% recorded once. Sequenced sample: ileal tissue. Source of these receptors: an adult with Crohn's disease. CDR3s include the opening cysteine and the closing phenylalanine or tryptophan. Each record gives: V gene, CDR3 protein.

v_gene: TRBV7-9; CDR3aa: CASSLRTGDTEAFF
v_gene: TRBV6-5; CDR3aa: CASSGQGGYGYTF
v_gene: TRBV4-2; CDR3aa: CASRPSWSGTEAFF
v_gene: TRBV5-1; CDR3aa: CASSPRSGGAGETQYF
v_gene: TRBV6-1; CDR3aa: CASSEPRRHVTEAFF
v_gene: TRBV28; CDR3aa: CASSLGTSGSDEQYF
v_gene: TRBV5-1; CDR3aa: CASSFRGGDTGELFF
v_gene: TRBV21-1; CDR3aa: CASSKGLAKTYNEQFF
v_gene: TRBV11-1; CDR3aa: CASSHPLPPYEQYF
v_gene: TRBV9; CDR3aa: CASSKGLGFSEQYF
v_gene: TRBV5-1; CDR3aa: CASSLPGQQETQYF
v_gene: TRBV6-1; CDR3aa: CASRAGYTDTQYF
v_gene: TRBV5-4; CDR3aa: CASSSGTGGSPLHF
v_gene: TRBV5-4; CDR3aa: CASSSPGLVAFF
v_gene: TRBV7-6; CDR3aa: CASSPRTGYGYTF
v_gene: TRBV5-1; CDR3aa: CASSLASSGRLYEQFF
v_gene: TRBV30; CDR3aa: CAWNRDRDAGELFF
v_gene: TRBV6-5; CDR3aa: CASSPIGTDTQYF
v_gene: TRBV7-9; CDR3aa: CASSFNRDGYTF
v_gene: TRBV2; CDR3aa: CASSERLAGIQLSSYNEQFF
v_gene: TRBV4-1; CDR3aa: CASSQEGQGARNSPLHF
v_gene: TRBV6-5; CDR3aa: CASSRTGDSNQPQHF
v_gene: TRBV6-5; CDR3aa: CASSYNPTYDGYTF
v_gene: TRBV2; CDR3aa: CASSDTQGATEAFF
v_gene: TRBV7-8; CDR3aa: CASSLTLSTDTQYF
v_gene: TRBV5-1; CDR3aa: CASSLDSRDSPLHF
v_gene: TRBV2; CDR3aa: CASARGIKDGYTF
v_gene: TRBV7-2; CDR3aa: CASSPGTVNQPQHF
v_gene: TRBV7-8; CDR3aa: CASSQTSGRIGEQYF
v_gene: TRBV4-1; CDR3aa: CASSQEDIETQYF
v_gene: TRBV4-1; CDR3aa: CASSQGASGGPGGGELFF
v_gene: TRBV2; CDR3aa: CASGRQGAYEQYF
v_gene: TRBV5-1; CDR3aa: CASSLEGRADTQYF
v_gene: TRBV10-1; CDR3aa: CARRLAGGIPYEQYF
v_gene: TRBV10-3; CDR3aa: CAISEAGDRGRYTF
v_gene: TRBV6-6; CDR3aa: CASSPFYEQYF
v_gene: TRBV10-3; CDR3aa: CAISPSGGAEQYF
v_gene: TRBV5-1; CDR3aa: CASSLEGIRGSLFPGELFF
v_gene: TRBV7-9; CDR3aa: CASSLEGGTSEQYF
v_gene: TRBV2; CDR3aa: CASSPGQGNQPQHF
v_gene: TRBV19; CDR3aa: CASSIMGSSTDYGYTF
v_gene: TRBV15; CDR3aa: CATARGGPGDTQYF
v_gene: TRBV5-6; CDR3aa: CASSVTGYGYTF
v_gene: TRBV2; CDR3aa: CASSEESPQGTPYSPLHF
v_gene: TRBV30; CDR3aa: CATSGSFDEQYF
v_gene: TRBV4-3; CDR3aa: CASSQETQTGGYTF
v_gene: TRBV6-1; CDR3aa: CASKAGGPTEQFF
v_gene: TRBV7-9; CDR3aa: CASSLALTGGNTEAFF
v_gene: TRBV28; CDR3aa: CASSPYSGGYTF
v_gene: TRBV10-2; CDR3aa: CASRAAGATGELFF
v_gene: TRBV18; CDR3aa: CASSSLAGENTGELFF
v_gene: TRBV2; CDR3aa: CASSRSSGGRTDTQYF
v_gene: TRBV10-3; CDR3aa: CAISESRGGSEQYF